This T cell receptor beta chain was sequenced during a study of long-term antiretroviral therapy in people with HIV. The libraries were made with immunoSEQ v3.0 at survey level. TCRdb's table, derived via immunoSEQ multiplex PCR, lists solely in-frame clones and lacks some. This table has approximately 7,200 clones, around 74% appearing once. The source of this sequence is a man in his forties with HIV. The material was unsorted PBMCs, obtained about 0.9 years before starting antiretroviral therapy.

CDR3: CASSWARGEKLFF. Here the CDR3 DNA reads TGTGCCAGCAGTTGGGCCCGGGGGGAAAAACTGTTTTTT. The chain is built from TRBV6-5 and TRBJ1-4, with D possibly TRBD1 on 5 matching bases. The V end was cut by 4 bases, the J end by 8 bases, with 11 bases between. CDR1 and CDR2 (germline): MNHEY, SVGAGI. The CDR3 has 13 residues.